The TCR beta chain described here comes from a study of T cell responses to AZD1222 COVID-19 vaccine. On this clone itself: The antigen remains unidentified.

Broader study findings: Increases in Spike-specific TCR breadth and depth were seen after two AZD1222 doses. Repertoires in all cases were sampled only once the peak T cell response had passed. Only six or seven AZD1222 recipients were seropositive at baseline.

Per the germline V gene, CDR1 is MNHEY and CDR2 is SVGAGI. CDR3 length equals 13 residues. Between the trimmed V and J ends, which lost 4 bases and 6 bases, there was a span of 12 bases. Generated by immunoSEQ multiplex PCR, the TCRdb table keeps only in-frame clones and is missing some. The sample yields 200,000 or so clones, roughly 91% seen once. The chain is built from TRBV6-5 and TRBJ1-1; D not certain. The material sequenced was peripheral blood, taken on day 0 of MenACWY control vaccination. This receptor was taken from an adult in good health. This chain's CDR3 is CASSSLVDAEAFF. The CDR3 DNA reads as TGTGCCAGCAGTTCTCTAGTAGACGCTGAAGCTTTCTTT.